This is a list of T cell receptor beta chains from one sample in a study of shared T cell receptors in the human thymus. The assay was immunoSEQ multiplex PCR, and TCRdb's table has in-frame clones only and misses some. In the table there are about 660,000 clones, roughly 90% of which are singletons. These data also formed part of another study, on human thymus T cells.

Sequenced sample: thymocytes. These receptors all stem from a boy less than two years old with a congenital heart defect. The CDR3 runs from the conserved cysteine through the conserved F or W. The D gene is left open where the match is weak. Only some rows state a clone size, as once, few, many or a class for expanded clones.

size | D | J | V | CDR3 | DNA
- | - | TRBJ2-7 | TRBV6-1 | CASSGHGGRDYEQYF | TGTGCCAGCAGTGGTCACGGGGGACGGGACTACGAGCAGTACTTC
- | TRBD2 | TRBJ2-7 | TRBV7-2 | CASSLALASGRAYEQYF | TGTGCCAGCAGCTTAGCCCTAGCGAGCGGGAGGGCCTACGAGCAGTACTTC
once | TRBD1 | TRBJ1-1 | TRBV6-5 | CASKPGQTNTEAFF | TGTGCCAGCAAGCCGGGACAGACGAACACTGAAGCTTTCTTT
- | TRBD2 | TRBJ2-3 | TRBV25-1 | CATSAGGPVTDTQYF | TGTGCCACCTCAGCGGGAGGGCCGGTCACAGATACGCAGTATTTT
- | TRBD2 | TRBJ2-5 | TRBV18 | CASSPGPTGTSGLGGETQYF | TGTGCCAGCTCACCCGGGCCTACCGGGACTAGCGGACTGGGAGGGGAGACCCAGTACTTC
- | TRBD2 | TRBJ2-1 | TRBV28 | CASSPETSGVTYNEQFF | TGTGCCAGCAGTCCCGAGACTAGCGGGGTTACGTACAATGAGCAGTTCTTC
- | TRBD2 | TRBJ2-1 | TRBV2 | CASRSHPGTSGSSYNEQFF | TGTGCCAGCAGGAGCCACCCCGGGACTAGCGGGAGCTCCTACAATGAGCAGTTCTTC
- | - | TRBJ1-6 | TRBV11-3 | CASSQDSRYNSPLHF | TGTGCCAGCAGCCAGGACAGCCGTTATAATTCACCCCTCCACTTT
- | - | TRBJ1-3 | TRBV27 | CASSSQGPGNTIYF | TGTGCCAGCAGTTCACAGGGTCCTGGAAACACCATATATTTT
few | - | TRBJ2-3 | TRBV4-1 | CASSQVYFGSDHTDTQYF | TGCGCCAGCAGCCAAGTGTACTTCGGGAGCGACCACACAGATACGCAGTATTTT
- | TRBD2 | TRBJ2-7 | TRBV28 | CASSFHPSSGRAKCGEQYF | TGTGCCAGCAGTTTCCACCCTTCTAGCGGGAGAGCCAAGTGCGGCGAGCAGTACTTC
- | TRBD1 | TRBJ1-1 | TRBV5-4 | CASSLFDRGPNTEAFF | TGTGCCAGCAGCTTGTTCGACAGGGGACCGAACACTGAAGCTTTCTTT
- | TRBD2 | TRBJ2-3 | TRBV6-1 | CASSEDRSGRSDTQYF | TGTGCCAGCAGTGAAGACCGTAGCGGGAGGAGCGATACGCAGTATTTT
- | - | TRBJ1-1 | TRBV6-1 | CASSLYRATEAFF | TGTGCCAGCAGTCTTTACAGGGCCACTGAAGCTTTCTTT
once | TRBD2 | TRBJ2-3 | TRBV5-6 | CASSRGGGGSADTQYF | TGTGCCAGCAGCCGGGGGGGTGGCGGGAGTGCAGATACGCAGTATTTT
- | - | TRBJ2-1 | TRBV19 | CASSIGGTSYNEQFF | TGTGCCAGTAGTATCGGCGGGACGTCCTACAATGAGCAGTTCTTC
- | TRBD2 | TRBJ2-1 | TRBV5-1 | CASSWGGERSYNEQFF | TGCGCCAGCAGCTGGGGGGGAGAAAGGTCCTACAATGAGCAGTTCTTC
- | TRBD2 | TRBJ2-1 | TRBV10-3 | CATSTSGEFNEQFF | TGTGCCACTAGTACTAGCGGGGAATTCAATGAGCAGTTCTTC
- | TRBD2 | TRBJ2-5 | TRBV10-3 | CAISEGTSDRPYQETQYF | TGTGCCATCAGTGAGGGGACTAGCGACCGCCCGTACCAAGAGACCCAGTACTTC
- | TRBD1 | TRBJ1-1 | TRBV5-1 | CASSPHRTGVNTEAFF | TGCGCCAGCAGCCCACACCGGACAGGGGTGAACACTGAAGCTTTCTTT
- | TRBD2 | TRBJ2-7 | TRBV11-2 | CASSIRSGRAYEQYF | TGTGCCAGCAGCATCCGTTCCGGGAGGGCTTACGAGCAGTACTTC
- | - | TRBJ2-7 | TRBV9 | CASSVVWRGTYEQYF | -
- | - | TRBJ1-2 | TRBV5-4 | CASSLGQGDYGYTF | TGTGCCAGCAGCTTGGGGCAGGGCGACTATGGCTACACCTTC
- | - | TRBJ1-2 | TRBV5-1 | CASSFTGNAAGYTF | TGCGCCAGCAGCTTCACAGGGAACGCGGCTGGCTACACCTTC
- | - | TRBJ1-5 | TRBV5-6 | CASSLRRGTGNNQPQHF | TGTGCCAGCAGCCTAAGAAGGGGGACCGGAAACAATCAGCCCCAGCATTTT
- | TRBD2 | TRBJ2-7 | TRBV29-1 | CSVGGGRRDEQYF | TGCAGCGTTGGCGGCGGGAGGAGGGACGAGCAGTACTTC
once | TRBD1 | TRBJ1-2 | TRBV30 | CAYTGTANYGYTF | TGTGCCTATACCGGGACAGCTAACTATGGCTACACCTTC
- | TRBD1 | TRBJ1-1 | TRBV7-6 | CASSAHRGTEAFF | TGTGCCAGCAGCGCCCACAGGGGCACTGAAGCTTTCTTT
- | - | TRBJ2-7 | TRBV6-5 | CAGGYTYEQYF | TGTGCTGGGGGGTATACCTACGAGCAGTACTTC
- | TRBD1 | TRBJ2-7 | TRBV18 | CASSPDRGPDEQYF | TGTGCCAGCTCACCCGACAGGGGACCGGACGAGCAGTACTTC
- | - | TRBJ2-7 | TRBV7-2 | CASSQAGRSSYEQYF | TGTGCCAGCAGCCAGGCTGGGAGGAGCTCCTACGAGCAGTACTTC
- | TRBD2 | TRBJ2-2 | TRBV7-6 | CASSSSTTGLAGGSGELFF | TGTGCCAGCAGCTCCTCAACCACGGGACTAGCGGGTGGGTCCGGGGAGCTGTTTTTT
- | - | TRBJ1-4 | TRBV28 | CASRGGTNEKLFF | TGTGCCAGCAGGGGAGGGACCAATGAAAAACTGTTTTTT
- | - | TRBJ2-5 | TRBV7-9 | CASRPETDYQETQYF | TGTGCCAGCCGCCCTGAGACGGACTACCAAGAGACCCAGTACTTC
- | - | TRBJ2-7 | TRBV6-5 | CASSYPRGEQYF | TGTGCCAGCAGTTACCCCAGGGGCGAGCAGTACTTC
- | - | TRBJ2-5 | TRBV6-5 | CASSSSLAVDQETQYF | TGTGCCAGCAGTTCCTCCCTGGCGGTAGATCAAGAGACCCAGTACTTC
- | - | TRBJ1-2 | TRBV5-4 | CASSAYIGYTF | TGTGCCAGCAGCGCCTATATCGGCTACACCTTC
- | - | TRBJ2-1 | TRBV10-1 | CASLRCEQFF | TGCGCCAGCTTACGGTGTGAGCAGTTCTTC
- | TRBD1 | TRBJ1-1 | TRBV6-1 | CASSEWTGAAEAFF | TGTGCCAGCAGTGAATGGACAGGGGCCGCTGAAGCTTTCTTT
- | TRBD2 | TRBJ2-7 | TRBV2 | CASSESGLAGVEYF | TGTGCCAGCAGTGAGAGCGGCTTAGCGGGCGTCGAGTACTTC
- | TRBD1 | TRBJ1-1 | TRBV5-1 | CASSLDLGQGDTEAFF | TGCGCCAGCAGCTTGGACCTGGGACAGGGAGACACTGAAGCTTTCTTT
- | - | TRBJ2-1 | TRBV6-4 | CASSEPGLGNEQFF | TGTGCCAGCAGTGAACCGGGACTGGGCAATGAGCAGTTCTTC
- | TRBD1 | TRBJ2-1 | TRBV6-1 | CASSVPGQGVEQFF | TGTGCCAGCAGTGTGCCGGGACAGGGGGTTGAGCAGTTCTTC
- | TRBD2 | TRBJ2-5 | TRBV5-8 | CASSCGGASGTETQYF | TGTGCCAGCAGCTGCGGCGGGGCTAGCGGGACAGAGACCCAGTACTTC
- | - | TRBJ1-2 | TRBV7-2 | CASSADKPNYGYTF | TGTGCCAGCAGCGCCGACAAGCCTAACTATGGCTACACCTTC
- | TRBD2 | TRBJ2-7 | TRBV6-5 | CASRVGTSDEQYF | TGTGCCAGCAGGGTTGGGACTAGCGACGAGCAGTACTTC
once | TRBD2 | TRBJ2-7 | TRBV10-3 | CAISGSGRFSDEQYF | TGTGCCATCAGTGGCAGCGGGAGGTTTTCGGACGAGCAGTACTTC
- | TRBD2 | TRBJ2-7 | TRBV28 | CASIGTDEAGSYEQYF | TGTGCCAGCATAGGCACGGACGAAGCGGGATCCTACGAGCAGTACTTC
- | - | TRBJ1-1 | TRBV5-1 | CASSWQGGALMNTEAFF | TGCGCCAGCAGCTGGCAGGGAGGGGCGTTGATGAACACTGAAGCTTTCTTT
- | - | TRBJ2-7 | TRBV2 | CASSDRGSYEQYF | TGTGCCAGCAGTGACAGGGGCTCCTACGAGCAGTACTTC
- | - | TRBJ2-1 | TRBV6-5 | CASSYSEGGGKQFF | TGTGCCAGCAGTTACTCTGAGGGCGGCGGGAAGCAGTTCTTC